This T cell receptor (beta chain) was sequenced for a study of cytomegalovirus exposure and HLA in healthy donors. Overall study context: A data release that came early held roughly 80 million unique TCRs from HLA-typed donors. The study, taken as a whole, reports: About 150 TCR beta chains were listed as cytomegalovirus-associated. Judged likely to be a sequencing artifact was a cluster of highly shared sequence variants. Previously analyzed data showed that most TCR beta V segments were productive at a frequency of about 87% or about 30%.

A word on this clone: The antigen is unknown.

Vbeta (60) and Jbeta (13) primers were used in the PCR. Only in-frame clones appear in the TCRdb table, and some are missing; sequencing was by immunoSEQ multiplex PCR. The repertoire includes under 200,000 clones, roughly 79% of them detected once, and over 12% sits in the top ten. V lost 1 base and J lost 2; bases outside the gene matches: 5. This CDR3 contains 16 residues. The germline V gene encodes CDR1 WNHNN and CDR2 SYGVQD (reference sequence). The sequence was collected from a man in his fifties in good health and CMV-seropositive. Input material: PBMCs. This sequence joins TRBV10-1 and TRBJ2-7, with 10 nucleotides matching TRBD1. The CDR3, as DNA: TGCGCCAGCAGTGAGTATATGGGACAGGGGCCCTACGAGCAGTACTTC. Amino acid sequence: CASSEYMGQGPYEQYF.